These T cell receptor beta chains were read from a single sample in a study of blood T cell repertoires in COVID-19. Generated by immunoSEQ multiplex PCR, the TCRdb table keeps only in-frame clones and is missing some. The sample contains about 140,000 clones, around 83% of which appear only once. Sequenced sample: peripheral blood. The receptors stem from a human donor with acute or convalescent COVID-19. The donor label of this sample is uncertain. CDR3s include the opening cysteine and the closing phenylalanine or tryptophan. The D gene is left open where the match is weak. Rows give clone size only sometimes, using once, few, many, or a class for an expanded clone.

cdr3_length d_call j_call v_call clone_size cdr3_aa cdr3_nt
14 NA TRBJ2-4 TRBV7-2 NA CASSLVQASGIQYF TGTGCCAGCAGCTTAGTACAGGCCTCGGGCATTCAGTACTTC
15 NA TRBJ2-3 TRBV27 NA CASSLSATPGYTQYF TGTGCCAGCAGTTTATCCGCGACCCCCGGGTATACGCAGTATTTT
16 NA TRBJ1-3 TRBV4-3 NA CASSQDVGGDGNTIYF TGCGCCAGCAGCCAAGATGTGGGCGGGGACGGAAACACCATATATTTT
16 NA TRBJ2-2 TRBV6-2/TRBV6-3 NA CASSSRGGALTGELFF TGTGCCAGCAGCTCACGAGGGGGGGCTCTCACCGGGGAGCTGTTTTTT
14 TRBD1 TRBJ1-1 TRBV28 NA CASSSSGGPTEAFF TGTGCCAGCAGTTCCTCAGGGGGCCCGACTGAAGCTTTCTTT
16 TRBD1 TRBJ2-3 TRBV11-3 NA CASSLGTGSSTDTQYF TGTGCCAGCAGCTTAGGGACAGGGTCTAGCACAGATACGCAGTATTTT
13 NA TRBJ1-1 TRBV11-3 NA CASSLNRAGEAFF TGTGCCAGCAGCCTAAACAGGGCCGGTGAAGCTTTCTTT
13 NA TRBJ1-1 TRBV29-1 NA CSVGVSMNTEAFF TGCAGCGTGGGCGTATCTATGAACACTGAAGCTTTCTTT
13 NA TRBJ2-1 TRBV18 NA CASSPLGEDEQFF TGTGCCAGCTCACCTCTCGGGGAAGATGAGCAGTTCTTC
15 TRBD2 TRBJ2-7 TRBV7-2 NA CASGPKAGGSSEQYF TGTGCCAGCGGCCCAAAAGCGGGGGGCTCTTCCGAGCAGTACTTC
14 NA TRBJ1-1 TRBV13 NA CASSLDTSNTEAFF TGTGCCAGCAGCTTAGACACCTCGAACACTGAAGCTTTCTTT
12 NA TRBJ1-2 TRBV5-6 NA CASSLDAFGFRF TGTGCCAGCAGCTTGGATGCGTTCGGGTTTAGGTTC
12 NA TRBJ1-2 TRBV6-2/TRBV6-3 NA CASSRGNYGYTF TGTGCCAGCAGTCGGGGGAACTATGGCTACACCTTC
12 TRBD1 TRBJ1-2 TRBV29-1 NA CSVEQGDYGYTF TGCAGCGTCGAACAGGGGGACTATGGCTACACCTTC
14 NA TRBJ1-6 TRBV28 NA CASRLGQANSPLHF TGTGCCAGCAGATTAGGACAAGCCAATTCACCCCTCCACTTT
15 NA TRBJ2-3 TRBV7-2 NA CASSANPDRSDTQYF TGTGCCAGCAGCGCAAACCCGGACAGATCAGATACGCAGTATTTT
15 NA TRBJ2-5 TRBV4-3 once CASSQNSGGGETQYF TGCGCCAGCAGCCAAAACTCCGGGGGAGGCGAGACCCAGTACTTC
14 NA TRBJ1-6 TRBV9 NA CASSGRTATSPLHF TGTGCCAGCAGCGGACGGACAGCCACTTCACCCCTCCACTTT
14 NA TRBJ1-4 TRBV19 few CASSPGGHNEKLFF TGTGCCAGTAGTCCTGGCGGACATAATGAAAAACTGTTTTTT
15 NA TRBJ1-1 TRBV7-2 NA CASSPAGGKNTEAFF TGTGCCAGCAGCCCAGCGGGTGGGAAGAACACTGAAGCTTTCTTT
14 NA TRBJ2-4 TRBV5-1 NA CASSLDLRENIQYF TGCGCCAGCAGCTTGGACCTGCGCGAAAACATTCAGTACTTC
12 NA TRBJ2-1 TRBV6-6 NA CASSSQYNEQFF TGTGCCAGCAGTTCCCAATACAATGAGCAGTTCTTC
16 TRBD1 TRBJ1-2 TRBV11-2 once CASSFNSGTGVGGYTF TGTGCCAGCAGCTTCAACTCCGGGACAGGGGTGGGCGGCTACACCTTC
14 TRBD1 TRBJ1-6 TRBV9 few CASSVGQGVTPLHF TGTGCCAGCAGCGTAGGTCAGGGGGTGACACCCCTCCACTTT
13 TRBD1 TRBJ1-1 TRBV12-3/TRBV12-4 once CASSHGQGAEAFF TGTGCCAGCAGTCATGGACAGGGGGCTGAAGCTTTCTTT
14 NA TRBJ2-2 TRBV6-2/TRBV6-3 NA CASSYSGLSGELFF TGTGCCAGCAGTTACTCGGGGCTCTCCGGGGAGCTGTTTTTT
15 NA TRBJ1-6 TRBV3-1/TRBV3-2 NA CASSQEDRRNSPLHF TGTGCCAGCAGCCAAGAGGACAGAAGGAATTCACCCCTCCACTTT
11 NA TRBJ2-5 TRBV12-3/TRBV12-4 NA CASSQEETQYF TGTGCCAGCAGCCAGGAAGAGACCCAGTACTTC
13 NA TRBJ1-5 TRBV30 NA CAWSLQGPQPQHF TGTGCCTGGAGTCTACAGGGACCTCAGCCCCAGCATTTT
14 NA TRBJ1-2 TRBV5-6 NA CASSLKQVLYGYTF TGTGCCAGCAGCCTAAAACAGGTTCTCTATGGCTACACCTTC
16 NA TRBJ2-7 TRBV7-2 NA CASSLASDPLSNEQYF TGTGCCAGCAGCTTAGCTAGCGATCCCCTCTCTAACGAGCAGTACTTC
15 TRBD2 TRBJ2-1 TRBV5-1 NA CASAAPLAGVSEQFF TGCGCCAGCGCAGCCCCACTAGCGGGAGTTAGTGAGCAGTTCTTC
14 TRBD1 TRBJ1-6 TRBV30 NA CAWTPRGSYSPLHF TGTGCCTGGACCCCCAGGGGGTCATATTCACCCCTCCACTTT
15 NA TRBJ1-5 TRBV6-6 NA CASSYTTGYNQPQHF TGTGCCAGCAGTTATACCACAGGGTACAATCAGCCCCAGCATTTT
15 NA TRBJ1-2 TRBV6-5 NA CASSTPRGGGRGYTF TGTGCCAGCAGTACCCCAAGGGGGGGAGGTAGGGGCTACACCTTC
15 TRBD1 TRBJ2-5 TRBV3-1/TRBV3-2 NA CASSQNRGGEETQYF TGTGCCAGCAGCCAAAACAGGGGTGGGGAGGAGACCCAGTACTTC
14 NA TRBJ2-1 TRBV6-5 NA CASSGRGGMGEQFF TGTGCCAGCAGCGGAAGGGGGGGCATGGGAGAGCAGTTCTTC
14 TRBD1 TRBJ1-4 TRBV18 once CASSLTGIGEKLFF TGTGCCAGCTCACTGACAGGGATTGGCGAAAAACTGTTTTTT
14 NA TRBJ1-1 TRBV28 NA CASRPKTRVTEAFF TGTGCCAGCCGCCCAAAGACGAGGGTCACTGAAGCTTTCTTT
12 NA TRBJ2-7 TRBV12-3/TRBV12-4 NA CASSLVDYEQYF TGTGCCAGCAGTTTAGTAGACTACGAGCAGTACTTC
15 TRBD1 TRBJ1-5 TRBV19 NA CASSMRQGGNQPQHF TGTGCCAGTAGTATGAGACAGGGTGGCAATCAGCCCCAGCATTTT
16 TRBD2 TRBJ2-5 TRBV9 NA CASSVLSGGTGETQYF TGTGCCAGCAGCGTCCTTAGCGGGGGTACGGGTGAGACCCAGTACTTC
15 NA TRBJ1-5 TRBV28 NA CASSRIYRLGQPQHF TGTGCCAGCAGCCGGATATACAGGCTCGGGCAGCCCCAGCATTTT
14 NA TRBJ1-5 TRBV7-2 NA CASSLSGEGQPQHF TGTGCCAGCAGCTTGTCTGGGGAGGGTCAGCCTCAGCATTTT
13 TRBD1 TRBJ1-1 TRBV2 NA CASSVGDSAQAFF TGTGCCAGCAGTGTGGGGGACAGCGCCCAAGCTTTCTTT
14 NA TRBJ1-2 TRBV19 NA CATNSGGAPGGYTF TGTGCCACCAACTCCGGGGGGGCCCCTGGTGGCTACACCTTC
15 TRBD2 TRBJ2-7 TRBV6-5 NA CASRILAGGSYEQYF TGTGCCAGCAGGATACTAGCGGGGGGCTCCTACGAGCAGTACTTC
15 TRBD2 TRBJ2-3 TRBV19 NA CASSEGLAATDTQYF TGTGCCAGTAGTGAGGGACTAGCGGCCACAGATACGCAGTATTTT
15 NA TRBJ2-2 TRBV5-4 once CASSRGQSTPGELFF TGTGCCAGCAGCCGCGGACAGTCTACTCCCGGGGAGCTGTTTTTT
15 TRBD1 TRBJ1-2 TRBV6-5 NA CASRQDRAPLYGYTF TGTGCCAGCAGACAGGACAGGGCCCCCCTCTATGGCTACACCTTC
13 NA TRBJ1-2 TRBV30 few CAWSWGENYGYTF TGTGCCTGGAGTTGGGGGGAAAACTATGGCTACACCTTC
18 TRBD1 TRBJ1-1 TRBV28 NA CASSSAPGTAIMNTEAFF TGTGCCAGCAGTTCTGCCCCTGGGACAGCTATCATGAACACTGAAGCTTTCTTT
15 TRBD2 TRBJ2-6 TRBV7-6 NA CASSLTSTGANVLTF TGTGCCAGCAGCTTGACTAGCACTGGGGCCAACGTCCTGACTTTC
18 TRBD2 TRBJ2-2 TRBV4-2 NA CASSHGTSGRKGTGELFF TGTGCCAGCAGCCATGGGACTAGCGGGAGGAAGGGCACCGGGGAGCTGTTTTTT